Here is one TCR beta chain with its context. Its antigen is currently unknown. This entry belongs to a study of neoadjuvant nivolumab and ipilimumab in lung cancer. Study-level information: Patients got nivolumab 3 mg/kg on days 1, 15 and 29; combination added ipilimumab 1 mg/kg day 1.

Clones were sequenced by immunoSEQ multiplex PCR, and TCRdb holds only the in-frame ones, with some missing. Counted here are 10,000 to 15,000 clones, 90% to 96% occurring once; the ten biggest clones make up about 2.5%. General study findings and limits: From pretherapy to surgery, tumor richness and clonality rose with dual therapy. Blood richness before therapy tracked richness in tumors resected after neoadjuvant therapy. Only a small number of samples underwent TCR sequencing.

The germline gives CDR1 WSHSY, CDR2 SAAADI. The germline V and J ends were trimmed by 5 bases and 4 bases, with 11 bases remaining between them. CDR3 length: 14 amino acids. The sequencing used peripheral blood, collected after neoadjuvant nivolumab, alone or with ipilimumab, at or shortly before surgery. The receptor's source is an adult with non-small cell lung cancer. The chain employs TRBV10-2 and TRBJ2-2, with a possible D match to TRBD1 (6 bases). Here the CDR3 reads CASSYTGPTGELFF. The CDR3 DNA follows: TGCGCCAGCAGTTATACAGGGCCCACCGGGGAGCTGTTTTTT.